The 25 T cell receptor beta chains in this list originate from one sample, sequenced in a study of T cell responses to AZD1222 COVID-19 vaccine. The protocol was immunoSEQ multiplex PCR, while the TCRdb copy is restricted to in-frame clones and leaves out a portion. The sample lists around 120,000 clones, more than 70% seen once, with 3.5% to 4% in the top ten. The material was peripheral blood, obtained 28 days after the second AZD1222 dose. Source of these receptors: an adult who received the AZD1222 COVID-19 vaccine.

V usage is TRBV7-2 and J usage is TRBJ1-2; D perhaps matches TRBD1 (5 bases). The CDR3 sequence is 14 residues long. Germline V lookup: CDR1 SGHTA, CDR2 FQGNSA. Between the trimmed V and J ends, which lost 1 base and 6 bases, there was a span of 12 bases. As DNA, the CDR3 is TGTGCCAGCAGCTTAGAGGGGTTACTCCATGGCTACACCTTC. Its protein is CASSLEGLLHGYTF.

V usage is TRBV11-2 and J usage is TRBJ1-1, with TRBD1 matching over 11 bases. Germline CDR1 and CDR2: SGHAT and FQNNGV. The CDR3 runs to 16 residues. Trimming took 5 bases from V and 3 from J; bases not matched to a gene: 8. The CDR3 here is CASSPGDRGSHTEAFF. The CDR3 DNA reads as TGTGCCAGCAGCCCAGGGGACAGGGGGTCCCACACTGAAGCTTTCTTT.

V gene TRBV5-4 combines with J gene TRBJ2-3; TRBD2 aligns across 10 bases. The CDR3 sequence is 15 residues long. From germline, CDR1 is SGHNT and CDR2 YYREEE (reference sequence). V shed 3 bases, J shed 7 bases, and the junction held 8 bases outside the gene matches. CDR3 protein: CASSWSGGAGNTQYF. DNA for the CDR3: TGTGCCAGCAGCTGGAGCGGGGGGGCTGGAAATACGCAGTATTTT.

This rearrangement joins TRBV6-5 to TRBJ1-2; 9 nucleotides agree with TRBD1. Germline V lookup: CDR1 MNHEY, CDR2 SVGAGI. Unmatched junction bases numbered 2, after V lost 6 bases and J lost 6 bases. This CDR3 has 12 residues. For the CDR3, the DNA is TGTGCCAGCAGGAGGACAGGGGATGGCTACACCTTC. Protein sequence: CASRRTGDGYTF.

The chain combines TRBV19 with TRBJ1-3; no firm D call. The CDR3 sequence is 12 residues long. CDR1 and CDR2 (germline): LNHDA, SQIVND (reference sequence). V dropped 7 bases and J dropped 3 bases, with 7 bases sitting between them. The CDR3 region is CASKADGNTIYF. The DNA for the CDR3 is TGTGCCAGTAAGGCAGATGGAAACACCATATATTTT.

J is TRBJ1-2 and V is TRBV2; a possible D gene is TRBD1 (6 bases). This CDR3 is built from 14 residues. Deletions cut 2 bases from V and 4 bases from J, with 11 bases between. In germline, CDR1 is SNHLY, CDR2 FYNNEI. CDR3 bases: TGTGCCAGCAGTGAATCGGGGACACTCTATGGCTACACCTTC. Residues: CASSESGTLYGYTF.

The rearrangement links TRBV7-2 to TRBJ1-3; D remains unclear. Germline V gene lookup returns CDR1 SGHTA and CDR2 FQGNSA. CDR3 length: 15 residues. Deletions cut 1 base from V and 1 base from J, with 8 bases between. CDR3 in DNA: TGTGCCAGCAGCTTAGGGGGTACTTCTGGAAACACCATATATTTT. Amino acids: CASSLGGTSGNTIYF.

This clone has a single count. The rearrangement joins TRBV10-3 to TRBJ1-5, with TRBD1 matching over 12 bases. There are 16 residues in the CDR3. Germline trimming cut 3 bases from V and 7 bases from J; bases unmatched to any gene: 7. Germline values: CDR1 ENHRY, CDR2 SYGVKD. CDR3 sequence: CAISDWDRGREQPQHF. CDR3 nucleotide sequence: TGTGCCATCAGTGACTGGGACAGGGGGCGCGAACAGCCCCAGCATTTT.

This clone came up a few times. The chain has TRBV6-4 and TRBJ2-5; 12 bases are a match to TRBD2. The CDR3 length is 15 residues. The germline V gene encodes CDR1 MRHNA and CDR2 SNTAGT. Losses at the gene ends were 5 bases for V and 1 base for J; bases not matched to a gene: 2. The CDR3 DNA is TGTGCCAGCAGTTGGACTAGCGGGGCCCAAGAGACCCAGTACTTC. This encodes CASSWTSGAQETQYF.

The rearrangement links TRBV6-1 to TRBJ1-1; 7 nucleotides agree with TRBD1. The V and J ends lost 3 bases and 0 bases, in that order; junction bases with no gene match: 7. This CDR3 spans 16 amino acids. Germline CDR1 MNHNS, CDR2 SASEGT. The CDR3 spells CASSDTGVRLNTEAFF. CDR3 in DNA: TGTGCCAGCAGTGACACAGGGGTAAGGTTGAACACTGAAGCTTTCTTT.

This clone was counted once. This rearrangement joins TRBV7-9 to TRBJ1-5; possible D gene TRBD1, 5 bases. The CDR3 runs to 13 residues. Germline-derived CDR1 and CDR2 are SEHNR and FQNEAQ (reference sequence). Trimming took off 1 base at V and 11 bases at J, with 12 bases between the two ends. The CDR3 spells CASSLESGGSQHF. The CDR3 DNA reads as TGTGCCAGCAGCTTAGAATCGGGGGGGTCCCAGCATTTT.

The chain carries TRBV7-9 and TRBJ2-2; TRBD1 might be the D (5 bases). The V gene lost 2 bases and the J gene lost 0 bases, with 7 bases spanning the gap. Germline CDR1 SEHNR, CDR2 FQNEAQ (reference sequence). This CDR3 is 15 amino acids long. The CDR3: CASSLRGTNTGELFF. In DNA form, the CDR3 reads TGTGCCAGCAGCTTAAGGGGCACGAACACCGGGGAGCTGTTTTTT.

The chain joins TRBV5-4 to TRBJ1-1; no firm D call. Trimming removed 7 bases from V and 1 base from J, with 11 bases in between. Per germline, CDR1 SGHNT and CDR2 YYREEE (reference sequence). The CDR3 sequence is 13 residues long. The CDR3 DNA follows: TGTGCCAGCCGAGTGGGCCCGAACACTGAAGCTTTCTTT. Translating gives CASRVGPNTEAFF.

J is TRBJ1-6 and V is TRBV14; D is unresolved. The germline V gene encodes CDR1 SGHDN and CDR2 FVKESK. The CDR3 length is 14 residues. The V end lost 1 base, the J end lost 5 bases, and 6 bases lay between the germline ends. This CDR3 reads CASSQAGNNSPLHF. CDR3 DNA sequence: TGTGCCAGCAGCCAAGCGGGGAATAATTCACCCCTCCACTTT. Full variable domain (outside the CDR3, taken from reference TRBV14 and TRBJ1-6): EAGVTQFPSHSVIEKGQTVTLRCDPISGHDNLYWYRRVMGKEIKFLLHFVKESKQDESGMPNNRFLAERTGGTYSTLKVQPAELEDSGVYFCASSQAGNNSPLHFGNGTRLTVT.

This rearrangement joins TRBV4-3 to TRBJ2-1; tentatively, D is TRBD2 (6 bases). This CDR3 has 19 residues. Trimming took off 0 bases at V and 6 bases at J, with 24 bases between the two ends. The germline V gene encodes CDR1 LGHNA and CDR2 YSLEER. CDR3 sequence reads: CASSQDSPAGAAWGNEQFF. The CDR3 nucleotides read TGCGCCAGCAGCCAAGATAGTCCAGCGGGCGCGGCGTGGGGCAATGAGCAGTTCTTC.

The sample holds one count of this clone. The CDR3 nucleotides are TGTGCCAGCAGCCCGGGCCTCAATCAGCCCCAGCATTTT. Its protein is CASSPGLNQPQHF. This rearrangement joins TRBV27 to TRBJ1-5; D not resolved. Per germline, CDR1 MNHEY and CDR2 SMNVEV (reference sequence). This CDR3 has 13 amino acids. V was cut by 6 bases and J by 3 bases, with 9 bases left in between.

The gene calls are TRBV6-2 or TRBV6-3 and TRBJ1-2; D is uncertain. V was pared by 2 bases and J by 8 bases, with 9 bases between. Germline CDR1 is MNHEY and CDR2 is SVGEGT. There are 12 residues in the CDR3. In nucleotides, the CDR3 is TGTGCCAGCAGTTACCCAGACCCAGGCTACACCTTC. Its protein is CASSYPDPGYTF.

With respect to this clone: Other DNA sequences in this specimen translate into the identical CDR3. The chain uses TRBV25-1 and TRBJ1-2, with 7 nucleotides matching TRBD1. Germline CDR1 is MGHDK and CDR2 is SYGVNS. The CDR3 is made up of 15 amino acids. V shed 2 bases, J shed 2 bases, and the junction held 5 bases outside the gene matches. The CDR3 spells CASSEGGTANYGYTF. The CDR3 DNA follows: TGTGCCAGCAGTGAAGGGGGGACAGCGAACTATGGCTACACCTTC.

This rearrangement joins TRBV10-3 to TRBJ1-1, with a tentative D call TRBD1 (6 bases). The CDR3 length is 17 residues. With 3 bases removed from V and 0 bases from J, the gap between germline ends came to 17 bases. The germline V gene has CDR1 ENHRY and CDR2 SYGVKD. CDR3 in DNA: TGTGCCATCAGTGATTGGGAAGGGGGGAACATGAACACTGAAGCTTTCTTT. Its protein is CAISDWEGGNMNTEAFF.

The chain employs TRBV27 and TRBJ2-1; D is possibly TRBD1 (6 bases). V dropped 7 bases and J dropped 2 bases, with 21 bases sitting between them. Germline values: CDR1 MNHEY, CDR2 SMNVEV (reference sequence). There are 17 residues in the CDR3. Here the CDR3 reads CASTPKRGGFPYNEQFF. CDR3 bases: TGTGCCAGCACCCCGAAGCGAGGGGGTTTTCCCTACAATGAGCAGTTCTTC.

V usage is TRBV21-1 and J usage is TRBJ2-6. TRBV21-1 is described as a pseudogene. This CDR3 is built from 17 residues. The CDR3 DNA sequence: TGTGCCAGCAGCAAAGGGTCTCTGAACTCTGGGGCCAACGTCCTGACTTTC. Encoded protein: CASSKGSLNSGANVLTF.

The chain carries TRBV5-8 and TRBJ2-2; unclear D gene. V was shortened by 4 bases and J by 0 bases, with 7 bases between the two germline ends. The germline V gene encodes CDR1 SGHTS and CDR2 YDEGEE. The CDR3 is made up of 14 amino acids. DNA for the CDR3: TGTGCCAGCAGCACCCGTCCGAACACCGGGGAGCTGTTTTTT. Protein sequence: CASSTRPNTGELFF.

The rearrangement joins TRBV5-1 to TRBJ2-3; 10 positions agree with TRBD1. Unmatched junction bases numbered 5, after V lost 4 bases and J lost 3 bases. The CDR3 is 15 residues long. The germline V gene encodes CDR1 SGHRS and CDR2 YFSETQ. CDR3 bases: TGCGCCAGCAGCCTAGACAGGGGGCATACAGATACGCAGTATTTT. It specifies CASSLDRGHTDTQYF.

This clone was seen more than once but under ten times. The junction shows a germline mismatch at one end, possibly a read error. The V gene is TRBV7-7, the J gene TRBJ2-7, with 7 bases fitting TRBD1. This CDR3 is 14 amino acids long. The V gene's germline CDR1 is SSHAT and CDR2 FNYEAQ (reference sequence). The CDR3 DNA reads TGTGCTAGCAGCGCACACAGGGGAACCTACGAGCAGTACTTC. Residues: CASSAHRGTYEQYF.

The V call is TRBV6-5, the J call TRBJ1-2, with a possible D match to TRBD1 (6 bases). The CDR3 covers 10 residues. The V gene's germline CDR1 is MNHEY and CDR2 SVGAGI. The germline V and J ends were trimmed by 10 bases and 7 bases, with 10 bases remaining between them. In nucleotides, the CDR3 is TGTGCCACCTACAGGGCTGGCTACACCTTC. Residues: CATYRAGYTF.